This T cell receptor beta chain was sequenced during a study of post-analysis software for immune sequencing data. Libraries were made from TCR beta cDNA, and they carried unique molecular identifiers. Via MiXCR, TCRdb re-called the PCR reads, giving one row per CDR3 protein. The repertoire holds fewer than 550,000 distinct CDR3 sequences, with 30% to 40% as singletons. The receptor was derived from a girl under 18 with multiple sclerosis. Sequenced: blood.

The CDR3 region is CSAPDGGSETQYF. In nucleotides, the CDR3 is TGCAGTGCCCCCGACGGGGGGAGTGAGACCCAGTACTTC. This chain joins TRBV20-1 and TRBJ2-5, with 7 positions matching TRBD2. Trimming at V came to 6 bases and at J to 5 bases, leaving 9 bases not matched to a gene. Germline CDR1 DFQATT, CDR2 SNEGSKA (reference sequence). This CDR3 has 13 amino acids.